A single sample gave rise to the 15 T cell receptor beta chains below, sequenced in a study of control samples from healthy donors and cancer patients. Clones were sequenced by immunoSEQ multiplex PCR, and TCRdb holds only the in-frame ones, with some missing. The data show over 150,000 clones, roughly 94% seen once. The sequencing sample was made of blood. The receptors shown here come from a woman between 18 and 29 years old in good health.

Only one count was recorded for this clone. The rearrangement links TRBV3-1 (or the pseudogene TRBV3-2) to TRBJ1-1; no clear D gene. Germline V CDR1 and CDR2: LGHDT, YNNKEL (reference sequence). V was clipped by 1 base and J by 3 bases, with 9 bases between them. There are 14 residues in the CDR3. For the CDR3, the DNA is TGTGCCAGCAGCCAAGCAACGATAGACACTGAAGCTTTCTTT. This encodes CASSQATIDTEAFF.

J is TRBJ1-2 and V is TRBV6-6, with 7 bases that match TRBD1. CDR1 and CDR2 from the germline V gene are MNHNY and SVGAGI (reference sequence). The CDR3 is 16 amino acids. After removal of 5 bases from V and 0 bases from J, the junction contained 9 bases not matched to a gene. The CDR3 bases are TGTGCCAGCAGTCCTAATTACAGGGGAACTAACTATGGCTACACCTTC. Protein sequence: CASSPNYRGTNYGYTF.

This rearrangement joins TRBV6-6 to TRBJ1-1, with D unresolved. The CDR3 runs 14 residues. The V end was cut by 2 bases, the J end by 8 bases, with 15 bases between. The V gene's germline CDR1 is MNHNY and CDR2 SVGAGI (reference sequence). The CDR3 nucleotides are TGTGCCAGCAGTTACCGGGCAGCCCAACTCGAAGCTTTCTTT. As protein: CASSYRAAQLEAFF.

The chain recombines TRBV6-1 with TRBJ2-3, with a tentative D call TRBD2 (6 bases). The V and J ends lost 3 bases and 4 bases respectively, with 17 bases between them. The CDR3 totals 16 residues. Looked up from germline, CDR1 is MNHNS and CDR2 is SASEGT. This CDR3 is CASSEWDSSRADTQYF. CDR3 nucleotides: TGTGCCAGCAGTGAGTGGGACTCAAGTAGGGCAGATACGCAGTATTTT.

This chain joins TRBV12-3 or TRBV12-4 and TRBJ1-1, with D possibly being TRBD1 (5 bases). The CDR3 runs 13 residues. The V gene lost 3 bases and the J gene lost 9 bases, with 14 bases spanning the gap. For the CDR3, the DNA is TGTGCCAGCAGTTTGGGGGAGCGACAACAAGCTTTCTTT. Translating it yields CASSLGERQQAFF.

The chain couples TRBV5-1 to TRBJ1-1; the D is unclear. This CDR3 region has 13 residues. V gave up 2 bases and J gave up 3 bases, with 8 bases separating them. CDR1 and CDR2 (germline): SGHRS, YFSETQ. CDR3 amino acids: CASSFYGDTEAFF. The CDR3 region has the DNA TGCGCCAGCAGCTTTTACGGGGACACTGAAGCTTTCTTT.

The chain uses TRBV6-5 and TRBJ1-3; D perhaps matches TRBD1 (5 bases). Trimming left V 4 bases short and J 4 bases short, with 14 bases between. Germline assignment: CDR1 MNHEY and CDR2 SVGAGI. The CDR3 length is 15 residues. This CDR3 is CASSWIAGPGNTIYF. CDR3 DNA sequence: TGTGCCAGCAGTTGGATCGCAGGGCCCGGAAACACCATATATTTT.

V usage is TRBV7-2 and J usage is TRBJ2-3; 8 positions match TRBD2. The ends lost 4 bases at V and 0 bases at J; junction bases unmatched: 9. The CDR3 is made up of 17 amino acids. Looked up from germline, CDR1 is SGHTA and CDR2 is FQGNSA. CDR3 protein: CASSSSTSASSTDTQYF. In DNA form, the CDR3 reads TGTGCCAGCAGCTCCTCGACTAGCGCCTCTAGCACAGATACGCAGTATTTT.

The chain links TRBV7-9 to TRBJ2-7; D call uncertain. The CDR3 covers 13 residues. Germline CDR1 and CDR2: SEHNR and FQNEAQ (reference sequence). Trimming removed 5 bases at V and 1 base at J, with 9 bases between. The CDR3 DNA sequence: TGTGCCAGCAGCCAAGATGGTTCCTACGAGCAGTACTTC. Translating gives CASSQDGSYEQYF. The whole variable domain, filled in from reference TRBV7-9 and TRBJ2-7, reads DTGVSQNPRHKITKRGQNVTFRCDPISEHNRLYWYRQTLGQGPEFLTYFQNEAQLEKSRLLSDRFSAERPKGSFSTLEIQRTEQGDSAMYLCASSQDGSYEQYFGPGTRLTVT.

The gene calls are TRBV11-3 and TRBJ2-3; D might be TRBD1 or TRBD2, each matching 5 bases. The CDR3 totals 14 residues. V shed 8 bases and J shed 0 bases, with 12 bases lying between them. Germline V gene lookup returns CDR1 SGHNT and CDR2 YENEEA. The CDR3 nucleotides read TGTGCCAGCCAGACGGGACCGAGCACAGATACGCAGTATTTT. Translating gives CASQTGPSTDTQYF.

The chain links TRBV7-2 to TRBJ1-2, with D possibly matching TRBD1 (6 bases). In germline, CDR1 is SGHTA, CDR2 FQGNSA. The CDR3 spans 15 residues. V lost 1 base and J 2 bases, leaving 11 bases between the germline ends. The CDR3: CASSLVPGANYGYTF. The CDR3 DNA reads as TGTGCCAGCAGCTTAGTCCCGGGGGCGAACTATGGCTACACCTTC.

The chain employs TRBV29-1 and TRBJ2-1; no definite D call. V was cut by 4 bases and J by 9 bases, with 10 bases left in between. CDR1 is SQVTM, CDR2 ANQGSEA, per germline. This CDR3 is built from 11 residues. CDR3 nucleotide sequence: TGCAGCGTTGGTCCGAACAGTGAGCAGTTCTTC. Protein sequence: CSVGPNSEQFF.

The chain couples TRBV13 to TRBJ1-3; D uncertain. Germline-derived CDR1 and CDR2 are PRHDT and FYEKMQ (reference sequence). V lost 0 bases, J lost 0 bases, and 6 bases lay in between. This CDR3 has 15 residues. CDR3 loop: CASSLGGVSGNTIYF. CDR3 DNA: TGTGCCAGCAGCTTAGGTGGGGTCTCTGGAAACACCATATATTTT.

This rearrangement joins TRBV3-1 (or the pseudogene TRBV3-2) to TRBJ2-7; D may correspond to TRBD1 or TRBD2 (5 bases each). Germline-derived CDR1 and CDR2 are LGHDT and YNNKEL (reference sequence). With 9 bases removed from V and 0 bases from J, the gap between germline ends came to 21 bases. CDR3 length equals 16 residues. The CDR3, as DNA: TGTGCCAGAAGAATCCGGGACGGCTCCTTCTCCTACGAGCAGTACTTC. Encoded protein: CARRIRDGSFSYEQYF.

The rearrangement uses TRBV7-2 and TRBJ2-3, with 7 bases matching TRBD1. The CDR3 is 15 residues long. V shed 1 base and J 4 bases; nucleotides not matched to a gene: 5. Per the germline V gene, CDR1 is SGHTA and CDR2 is FQGNSA. CDR3 sequence: CASSLVGQASDTQYF. The CDR3 DNA follows: TGTGCCAGCAGCTTAGTTGGACAGGCGTCAGATACGCAGTATTTT.